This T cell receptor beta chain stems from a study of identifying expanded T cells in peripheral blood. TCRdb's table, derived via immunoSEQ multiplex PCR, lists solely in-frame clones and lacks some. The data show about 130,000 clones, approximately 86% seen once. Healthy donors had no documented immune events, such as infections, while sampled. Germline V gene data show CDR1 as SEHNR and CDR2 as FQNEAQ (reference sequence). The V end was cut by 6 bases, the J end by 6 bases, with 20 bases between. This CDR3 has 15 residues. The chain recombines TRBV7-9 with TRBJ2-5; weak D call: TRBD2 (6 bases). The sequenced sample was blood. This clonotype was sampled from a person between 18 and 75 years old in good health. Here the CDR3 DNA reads TGTGCCAGCAGTCCCCCCTTTCAGGGACTCCAGACCCAGTACTTC. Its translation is CASSPPFQGLQTQYF.